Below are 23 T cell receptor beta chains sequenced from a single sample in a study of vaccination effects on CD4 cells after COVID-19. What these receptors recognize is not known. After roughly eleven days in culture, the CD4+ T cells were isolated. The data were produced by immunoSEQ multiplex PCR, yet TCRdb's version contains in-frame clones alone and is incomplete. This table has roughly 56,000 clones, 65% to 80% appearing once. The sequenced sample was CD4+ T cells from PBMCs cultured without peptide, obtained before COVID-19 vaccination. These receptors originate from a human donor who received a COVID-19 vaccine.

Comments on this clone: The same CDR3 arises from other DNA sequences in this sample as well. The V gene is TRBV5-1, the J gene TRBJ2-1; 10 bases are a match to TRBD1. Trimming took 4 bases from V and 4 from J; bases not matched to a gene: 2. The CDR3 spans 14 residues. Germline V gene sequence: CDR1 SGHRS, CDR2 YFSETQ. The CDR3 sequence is CASSRDRGYNEQFF. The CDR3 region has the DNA TGCGCCAGCAGCAGGGACAGGGGTTACAATGAGCAGTTCTTC.

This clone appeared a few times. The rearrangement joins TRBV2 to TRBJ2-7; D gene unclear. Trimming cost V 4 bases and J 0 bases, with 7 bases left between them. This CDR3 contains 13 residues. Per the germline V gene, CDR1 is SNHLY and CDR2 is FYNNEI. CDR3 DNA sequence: TGTGCCAGCAGTGTTTACTCCTCCTACGAGCAGTACGTC. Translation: CASSVYSSYEQYV.

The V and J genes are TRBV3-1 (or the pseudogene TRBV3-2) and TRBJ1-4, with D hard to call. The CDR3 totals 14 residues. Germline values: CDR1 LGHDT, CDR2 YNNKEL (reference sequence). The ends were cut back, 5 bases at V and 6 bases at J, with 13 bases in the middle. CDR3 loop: CASSKNRFDEKLFF. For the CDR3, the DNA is TGTGCCAGCAGCAAGAATAGATTTGATGAAAAACTGTTTTTT.

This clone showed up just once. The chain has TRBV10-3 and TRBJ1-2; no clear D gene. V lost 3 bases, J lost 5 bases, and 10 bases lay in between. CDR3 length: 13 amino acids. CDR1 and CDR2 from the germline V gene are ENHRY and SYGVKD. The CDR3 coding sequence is TGTGCCATCAGTGAAGGAGTCCCATATGGCTACACCTTC. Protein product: CAISEGVPYGYTF.

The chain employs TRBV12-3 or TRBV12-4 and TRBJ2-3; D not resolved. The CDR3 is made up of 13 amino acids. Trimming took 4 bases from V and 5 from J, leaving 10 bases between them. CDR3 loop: CASSYRRGDTQYF. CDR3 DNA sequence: TGTGCCAGCAGTTATCGTCGAGGAGATACGCAGTATTTT.

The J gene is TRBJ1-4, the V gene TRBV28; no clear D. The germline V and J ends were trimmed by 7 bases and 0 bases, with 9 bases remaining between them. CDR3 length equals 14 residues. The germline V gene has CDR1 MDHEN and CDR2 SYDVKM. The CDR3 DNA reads TGTGCCAGCACTGAGGGTTCAACTAATGAAAAACTGTTTTTT. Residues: CASTEGSTNEKLFF.

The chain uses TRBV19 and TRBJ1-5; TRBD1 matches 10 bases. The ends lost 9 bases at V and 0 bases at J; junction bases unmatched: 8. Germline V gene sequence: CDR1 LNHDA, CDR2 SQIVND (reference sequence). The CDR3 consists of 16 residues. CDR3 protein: CARGTGDVYSNQPQHF. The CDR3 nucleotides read TGTGCCAGGGGGACAGGGGACGTTTATAGCAATCAGCCCCAGCATTTT.

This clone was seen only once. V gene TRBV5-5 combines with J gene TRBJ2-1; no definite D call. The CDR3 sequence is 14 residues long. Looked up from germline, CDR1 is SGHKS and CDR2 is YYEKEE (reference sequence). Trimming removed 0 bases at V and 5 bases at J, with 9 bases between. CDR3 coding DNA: TGTGCCAGCAGCTTGGGTGAGGTCCACAATGAGCAGTTCTTC. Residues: CASSLGEVHNEQFF.

CDR3 coding DNA: TGTGCCAGCTCACCCCGTGGCAAAACAAGCACAGATACGCAGTATTTT. This sequence encodes CASSPRGKTSTDTQYF. V usage is TRBV18 and J usage is TRBJ2-3; D not resolved. CDR3 length: 16 residues. Germline assignment: CDR1 KGHSH and CDR2 LQKENI. V shed 3 bases and J shed 0 bases, with 13 bases lying between them.

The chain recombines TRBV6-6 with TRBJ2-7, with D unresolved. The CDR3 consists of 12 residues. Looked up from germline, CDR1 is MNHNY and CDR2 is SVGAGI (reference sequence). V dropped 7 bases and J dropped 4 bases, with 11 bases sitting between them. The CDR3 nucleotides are TGTGCCAGCAAGGGTGGGTTATACGAGCAGTACGTC. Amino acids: CASKGGLYEQYV.

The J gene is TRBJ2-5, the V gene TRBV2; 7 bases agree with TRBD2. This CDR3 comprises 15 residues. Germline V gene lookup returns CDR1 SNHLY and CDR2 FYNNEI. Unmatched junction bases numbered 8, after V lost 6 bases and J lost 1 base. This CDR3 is CASSLEASGQETQYF. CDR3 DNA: TGTGCCAGCAGCCTGGAGGCTAGCGGCCAAGAGACCCAGTACTTC.

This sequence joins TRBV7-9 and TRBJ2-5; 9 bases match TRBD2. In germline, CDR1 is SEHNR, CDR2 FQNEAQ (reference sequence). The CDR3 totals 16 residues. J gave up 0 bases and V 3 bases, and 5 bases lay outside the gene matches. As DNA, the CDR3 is TGTGCCAGCAGCTTCCCAATAGCGGGAGACCAAGAGACCCAGTACTTC. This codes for CASSFPIAGDQETQYF.

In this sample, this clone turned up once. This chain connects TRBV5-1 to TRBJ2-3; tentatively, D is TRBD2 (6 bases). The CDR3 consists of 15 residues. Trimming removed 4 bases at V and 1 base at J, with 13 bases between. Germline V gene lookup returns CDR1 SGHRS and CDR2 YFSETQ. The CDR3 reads CASSRLGGGTDTQYF. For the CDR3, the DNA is TGCGCCAGCAGCAGGTTAGGCGGGGGCACAGATACGCAGTATTTT.

In nucleotides, the CDR3 is TGCGCCAGCAGGTCCGGGACAAGCACAGATACGCAGTATTTT. Translation gives CASRSGTSTDTQYF. The V call is TRBV5-1, the J call TRBJ2-3, with D maybe TRBD1 (6 bases). This CDR3 region has 14 residues. Per the germline V gene, CDR1 is SGHRS and CDR2 is YFSETQ. V lost 5 bases to trimming and J lost 0 bases, with 10 bases between them.

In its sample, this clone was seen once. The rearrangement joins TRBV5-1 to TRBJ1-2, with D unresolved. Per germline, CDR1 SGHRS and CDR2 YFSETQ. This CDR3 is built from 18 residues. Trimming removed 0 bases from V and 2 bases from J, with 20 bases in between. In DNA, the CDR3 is TGCGCCAGCAGCTTGGAGGCCGACATAGTTACCTTAAACTATGGCTACACCTTC. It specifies CASSLEADIVTLNYGYTF.

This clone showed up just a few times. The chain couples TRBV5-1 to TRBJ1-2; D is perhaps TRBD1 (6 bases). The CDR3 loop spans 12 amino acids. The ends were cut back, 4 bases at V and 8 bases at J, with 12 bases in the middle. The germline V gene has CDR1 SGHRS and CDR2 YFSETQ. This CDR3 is CASSLDQGGYTF. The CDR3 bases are TGCGCCAGCAGCCTCGATCAGGGGGGCTACACCTTC. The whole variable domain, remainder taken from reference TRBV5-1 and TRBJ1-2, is KAGVTQTPRYLIKTRGQQVTLSCSPISGHRSVSWYQQTPGQGLQFLFEYFSETQRNKGNFPGRFSGRQFSNSRSEMNVSTLELGDSALYLCASSLDQGGYTFGSGTRLTVV.

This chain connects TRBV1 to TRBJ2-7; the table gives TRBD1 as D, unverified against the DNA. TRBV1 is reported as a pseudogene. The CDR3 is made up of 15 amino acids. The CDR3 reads CTSSQDKQGIYEQYV. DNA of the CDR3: TGCACCAGCAGCCAAGATAAACAGGGAATCTACGAGCAGTACGTC.

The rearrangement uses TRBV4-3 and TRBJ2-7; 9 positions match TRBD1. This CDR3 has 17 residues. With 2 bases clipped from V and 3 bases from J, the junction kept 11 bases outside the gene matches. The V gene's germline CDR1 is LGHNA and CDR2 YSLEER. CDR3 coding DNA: TGCGCCAGCAGCCAACCTGAGGGACAGGGTTTTTTCTACGAGCAGTACGTC. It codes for CASSQPEGQGFFYEQYV.

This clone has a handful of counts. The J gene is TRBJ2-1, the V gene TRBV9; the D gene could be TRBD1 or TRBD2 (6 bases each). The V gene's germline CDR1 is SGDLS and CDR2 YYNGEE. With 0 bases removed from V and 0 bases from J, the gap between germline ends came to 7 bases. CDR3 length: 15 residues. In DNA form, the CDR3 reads TGTGCCAGCAGCGTAGAGGGGGGCTCCTACAATGAGCAGTTCTTC. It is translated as CASSVEGGSYNEQFF.

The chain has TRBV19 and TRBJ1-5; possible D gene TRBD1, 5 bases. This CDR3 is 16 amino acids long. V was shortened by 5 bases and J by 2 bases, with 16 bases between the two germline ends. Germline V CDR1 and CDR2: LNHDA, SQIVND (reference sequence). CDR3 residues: CASSSPQVRGNQPQHF. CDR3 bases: TGTGCCAGTAGTTCTCCACAGGTAAGGGGCAATCAGCCCCAGCATTTT.

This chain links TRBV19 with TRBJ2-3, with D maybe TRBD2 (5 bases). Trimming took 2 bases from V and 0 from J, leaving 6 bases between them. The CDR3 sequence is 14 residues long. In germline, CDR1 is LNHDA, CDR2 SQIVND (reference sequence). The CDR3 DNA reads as TGTGCCAGTAGTATACGGGAAAGCACAGATACGCAGTATTTT. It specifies CASSIRESTDTQYF.

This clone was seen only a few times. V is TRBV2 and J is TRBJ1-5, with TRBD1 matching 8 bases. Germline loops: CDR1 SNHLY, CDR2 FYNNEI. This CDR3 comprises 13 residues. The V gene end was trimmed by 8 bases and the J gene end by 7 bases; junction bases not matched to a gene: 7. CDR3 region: CASGGQEVQPQHF. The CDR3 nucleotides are TGTGCCAGCGGGGGACAGGAGGTCCAGCCCCAGCATTTT.

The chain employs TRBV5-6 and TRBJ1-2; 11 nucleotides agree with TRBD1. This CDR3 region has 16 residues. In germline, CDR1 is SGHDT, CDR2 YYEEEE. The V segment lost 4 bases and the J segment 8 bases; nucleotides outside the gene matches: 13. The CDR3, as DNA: TGTGCCAGCAGCCCCGGAGCGGGACAGGGGGGTAGAGGCTACACCTTC. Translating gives CASSPGAGQGGRGYTF.